Sequencing of this T cell receptor beta chain was carried out in a study of regulatory T cells in long-lasting Graves disease. Study-wide results and caveats: Researchers reported studying only peripheral blood, not thyroid tissue. Accuracy was possibly reduced by small sample size.

Library construction for TCR beta used iRepertoire HTBI primers and Arm-PCR of CDR3 regions. TCRdb itself ran the multiplex PCR reads through MiXCR, one entry per CDR3 protein. Here the sample spans 250,000 to 300,000 distinct CDR3 sequences, roughly 18% being singletons. In its sample, this clonotype was seen many times. No antigen is known for it. The time point here: newly diagnosed GD, antithyroid drugs for less than 3 months. Preparation of the TCR library used RNA extracted from PBMCs. Nine milliliters of peripheral blood were taken and placed in EDTA tubes. Looked up from germline, CDR1 is DFQATT and CDR2 is SNEGSKA (reference sequence). The CDR3 totals 17 residues. With V trimmed by 6 bases and J by 2 bases, 12 bases remained unmatched. These data also formed part of another study, on T cells in Graves' hyperthyroidism and ophthalmopathy. Per that paper: Lactation, pregnancy, other autoimmune disease or uncontrolled infection led to exclusion of patients.

This chain connects TRBV20-1 to TRBJ2-1; 11 nucleotides align to TRBD2. The sequencing used peripheral blood mononuclear cells (PBMCs), collected at new diagnosis, from a patient treated with antithyroid drugs. The source of this sequence is a woman under 40 with Graves disease. The CDR3 region has the DNA TGCAGTGCGCACCGGGCTAGCGGGGGGTCCCCCTACAATGAGCAGTTCTTC. Protein product: CSAHRASGGSPYNEQFF.